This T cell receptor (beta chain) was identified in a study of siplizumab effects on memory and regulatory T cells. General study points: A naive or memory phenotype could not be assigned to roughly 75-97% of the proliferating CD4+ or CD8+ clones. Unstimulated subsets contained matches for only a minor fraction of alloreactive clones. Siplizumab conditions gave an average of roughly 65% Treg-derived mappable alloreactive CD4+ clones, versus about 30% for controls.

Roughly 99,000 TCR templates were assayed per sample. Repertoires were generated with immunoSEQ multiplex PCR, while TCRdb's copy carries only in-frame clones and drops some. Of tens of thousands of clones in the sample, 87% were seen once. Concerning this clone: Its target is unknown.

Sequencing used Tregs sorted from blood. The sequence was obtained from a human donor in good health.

CDR3 loop: CASSAKKETQYF. CDR3 nucleotides: TGTGCCAGCAGCGCCAAAAAAGAGACCCAGTACTTC. J is TRBJ2-5 and V is TRBV6-1; D remains ambiguous. Per the germline V gene, CDR1 is MNHNS and CDR2 is SASEGT. The CDR3 runs 12 residues. V was clipped by 6 bases and J by 3 bases, with 8 bases between them.